The clone carrying this T cell receptor (beta chain) was recorded a few times. Its target is unknown. Unique molecular identifiers were added to individual cDNA molecules. TCRdb passed the 5' RACE reads through MiXCR, listing each CDR3 protein once. The data contain about 64,000 distinct CDR3 sequences, approximately 12% of them singletons. The record originates from a study of early T cells in non-severe SARS-CoV-2 infection. Across the study: The sequenced material was bulk RNA from unsorted whole blood, and its chains were unpaired. The study, taken as a whole, reports: Anti-spike CD8 responses were favored by VDJdb matching, which missed private and CD4 specificities.

The sequence was obtained from an adult who was a healthcare worker with PCR-confirmed SARS-CoV-2 infection or an uninfected control (not recorded which). Sequenced material: whole blood, taken at baseline.

The CDR3 DNA reads TGTGCCACCCTCCTCGGGGGAGCGGGCACAGATACGCAGTATTTT. This translates into CATLLGGAGTDTQYF. The chain has TRBV28 and TRBJ2-3; possible D gene TRBD2, 6 bases. Trimming stripped 10 bases from V and 1 base from J, with 18 bases between. The CDR3 extends over 15 amino acids. The germline gives CDR1 MDHEN, CDR2 SYDVKM.